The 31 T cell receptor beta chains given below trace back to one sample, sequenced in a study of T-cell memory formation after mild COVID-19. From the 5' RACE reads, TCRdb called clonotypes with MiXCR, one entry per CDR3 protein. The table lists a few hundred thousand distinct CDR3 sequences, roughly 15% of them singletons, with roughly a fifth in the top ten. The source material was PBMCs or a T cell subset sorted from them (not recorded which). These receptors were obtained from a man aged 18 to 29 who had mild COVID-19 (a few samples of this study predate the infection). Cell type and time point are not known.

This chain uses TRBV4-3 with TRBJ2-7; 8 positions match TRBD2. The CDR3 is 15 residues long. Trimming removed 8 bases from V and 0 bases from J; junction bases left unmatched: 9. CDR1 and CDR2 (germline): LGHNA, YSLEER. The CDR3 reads CASPPRGGSSYEQYV. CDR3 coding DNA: TGCGCCAGCCCTCCCCGGGGGGGCAGCTCCTACGAGCAGTACGTC.

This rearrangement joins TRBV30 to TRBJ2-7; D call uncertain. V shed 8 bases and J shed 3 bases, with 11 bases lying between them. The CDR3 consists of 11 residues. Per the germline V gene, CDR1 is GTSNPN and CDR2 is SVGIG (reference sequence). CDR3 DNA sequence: TGTGCCGGTCGGGTTAACTACGAGCAGTACTTC. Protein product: CAGRVNYEQYF.

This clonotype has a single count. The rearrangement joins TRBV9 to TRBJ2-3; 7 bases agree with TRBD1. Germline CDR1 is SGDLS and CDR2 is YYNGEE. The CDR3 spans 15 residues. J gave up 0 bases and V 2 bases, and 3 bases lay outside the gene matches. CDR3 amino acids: CASSVRDSSTDTQYF. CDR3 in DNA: TGTGCCAGCAGCGTCAGGGACAGTAGCACAGATACGCAGTATTTT.

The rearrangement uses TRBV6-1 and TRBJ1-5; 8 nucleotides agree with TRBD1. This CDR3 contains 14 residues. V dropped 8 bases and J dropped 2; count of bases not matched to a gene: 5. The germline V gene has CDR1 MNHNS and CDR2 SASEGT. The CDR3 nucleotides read TGTGCCAGCCTCTGGGGACAGGGCAATCAGCCCCAGCATTTT. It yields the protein CASLWGQGNQPQHF.

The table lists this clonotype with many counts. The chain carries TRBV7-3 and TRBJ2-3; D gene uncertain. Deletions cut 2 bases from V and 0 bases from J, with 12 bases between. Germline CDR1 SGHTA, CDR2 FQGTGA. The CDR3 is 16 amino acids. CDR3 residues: CASSLQRVGSTDTQYF. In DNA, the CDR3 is TGTGCCAGCAGCTTACAACGGGTCGGTAGCACAGATACGCAGTATTTT.

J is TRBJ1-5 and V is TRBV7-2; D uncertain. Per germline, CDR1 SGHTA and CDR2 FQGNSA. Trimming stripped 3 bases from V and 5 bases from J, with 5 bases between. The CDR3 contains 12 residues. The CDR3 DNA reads TGTGCCAGCAGCTTTGCGGATCAGCCCCAGCATTTT. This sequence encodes CASSFADQPQHF.

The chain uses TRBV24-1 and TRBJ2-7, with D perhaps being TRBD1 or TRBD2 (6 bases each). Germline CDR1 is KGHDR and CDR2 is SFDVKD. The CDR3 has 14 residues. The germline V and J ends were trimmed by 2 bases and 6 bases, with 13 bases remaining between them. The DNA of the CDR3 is TGTGCCACCAGTGATTCATCGGGGGCGGGCGAGCAGTACTTC. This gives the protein CATSDSSGAGEQYF.

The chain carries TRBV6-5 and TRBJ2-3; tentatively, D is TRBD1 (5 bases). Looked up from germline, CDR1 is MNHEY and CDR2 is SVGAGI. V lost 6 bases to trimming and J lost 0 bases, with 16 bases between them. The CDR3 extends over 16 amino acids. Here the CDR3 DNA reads TGTGCCAGCAGCAGTCCCAGACAGAGAAGCACAGATACGCAGTATTTT. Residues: CASSSPRQRSTDTQYF.

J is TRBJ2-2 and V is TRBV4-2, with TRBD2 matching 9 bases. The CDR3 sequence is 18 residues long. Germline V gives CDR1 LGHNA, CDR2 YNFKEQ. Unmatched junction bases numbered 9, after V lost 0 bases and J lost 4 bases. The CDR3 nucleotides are TGTGCCAGCAGCCAAGAAGCCCGGACTAGCGAGGGCACCGGGGAGCTGTTTTTT. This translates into CASSQEARTSEGTGELFF.

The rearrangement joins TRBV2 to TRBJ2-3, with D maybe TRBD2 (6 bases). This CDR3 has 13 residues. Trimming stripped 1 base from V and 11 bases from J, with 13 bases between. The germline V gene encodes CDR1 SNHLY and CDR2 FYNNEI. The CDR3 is CASSEVPGGKQYF. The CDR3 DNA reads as TGTGCCAGCAGTGAAGTTCCCGGGGGTAAGCAGTATTTT.

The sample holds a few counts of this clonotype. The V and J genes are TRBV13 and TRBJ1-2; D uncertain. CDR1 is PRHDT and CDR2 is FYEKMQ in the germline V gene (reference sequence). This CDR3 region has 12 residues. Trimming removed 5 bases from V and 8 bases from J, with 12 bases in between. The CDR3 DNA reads TGTGCCAGCAGCCCCAAACTTCGGGGCTACACCTTC. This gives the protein CASSPKLRGYTF.

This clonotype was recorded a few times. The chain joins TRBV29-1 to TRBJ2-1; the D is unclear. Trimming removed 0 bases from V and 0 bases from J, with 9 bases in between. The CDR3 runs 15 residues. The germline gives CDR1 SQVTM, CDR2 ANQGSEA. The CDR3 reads CSVEDRSSSYNEQFF. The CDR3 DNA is TGCAGCGTTGAAGATCGCTCTAGCTCCTACAATGAGCAGTTCTTC.

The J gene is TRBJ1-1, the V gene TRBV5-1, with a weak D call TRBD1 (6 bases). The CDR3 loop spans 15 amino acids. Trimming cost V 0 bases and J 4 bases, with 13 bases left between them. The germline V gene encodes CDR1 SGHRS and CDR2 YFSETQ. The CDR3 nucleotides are TGCGCCAGCAGCTTGGAGGGGACAAGTCGCACTGAAGCTTTCTTT. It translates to CASSLEGTSRTEAFF. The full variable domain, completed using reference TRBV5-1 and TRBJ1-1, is KAGVTQTPRYLIKTRGQQVTLSCSPISGHRSVSWYQQTPGQGLQFLFEYFSETQRNKGNFPGRFSGRQFSNSRSEMNVSTLELGDSALYLCASSLEGTSRTEAFFGQGTRLTVV.

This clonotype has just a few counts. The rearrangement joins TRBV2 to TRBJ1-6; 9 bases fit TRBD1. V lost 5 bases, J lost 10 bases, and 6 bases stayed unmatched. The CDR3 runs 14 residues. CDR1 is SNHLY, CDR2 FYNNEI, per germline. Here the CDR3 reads CASSLTGGRSPLHF. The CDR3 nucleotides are TGTGCCAGCAGTCTGACAGGGGGTCGGTCACCCCTCCACTTT.

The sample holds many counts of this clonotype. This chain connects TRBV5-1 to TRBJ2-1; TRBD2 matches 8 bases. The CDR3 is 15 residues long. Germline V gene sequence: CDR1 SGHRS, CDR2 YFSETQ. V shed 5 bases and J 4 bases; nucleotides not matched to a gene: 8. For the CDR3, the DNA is TGCGCCAGCAGGGCACTAGCGGACACGTACAATGAGCAGTTCTTC. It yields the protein CASRALADTYNEQFF.

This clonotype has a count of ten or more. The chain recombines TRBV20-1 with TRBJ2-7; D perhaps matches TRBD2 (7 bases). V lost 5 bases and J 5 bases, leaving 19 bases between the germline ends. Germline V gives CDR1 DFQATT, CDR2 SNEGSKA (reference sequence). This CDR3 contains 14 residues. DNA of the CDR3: TGCAGTGCTTGGAAAGGGGGGGCGTTCGACGAGCAGTACTTC. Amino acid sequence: CSAWKGGAFDEQYF.

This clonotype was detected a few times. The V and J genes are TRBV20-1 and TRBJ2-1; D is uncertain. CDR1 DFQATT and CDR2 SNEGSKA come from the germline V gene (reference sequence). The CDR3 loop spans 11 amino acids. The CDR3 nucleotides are TGCACCCCTGCGAGTGGGGATGAGCAGTTCTTC. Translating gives CTPASGDEQFF.

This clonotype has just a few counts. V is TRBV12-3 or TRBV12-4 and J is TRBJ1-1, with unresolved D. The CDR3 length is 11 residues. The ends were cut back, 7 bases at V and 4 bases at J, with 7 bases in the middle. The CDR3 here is CASTRFTEAFF. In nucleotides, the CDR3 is TGTGCCAGCACTCGCTTCACTGAAGCTTTCTTT.

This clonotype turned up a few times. CDR3 nucleotide sequence: TGTGCCACCAGTGATTTGCCGGGCCAGGGCGGGGAGCTGTTTTTT. This sequence encodes CATSDLPGQGGELFF. This chain joins TRBV24-1 and TRBJ2-2; D might be TRBD1 (5 bases). This CDR3 is 15 amino acids long. Trimming left V 0 bases short and J 7 bases short, with 11 bases between. Germline values: CDR1 KGHDR, CDR2 SFDVKD.

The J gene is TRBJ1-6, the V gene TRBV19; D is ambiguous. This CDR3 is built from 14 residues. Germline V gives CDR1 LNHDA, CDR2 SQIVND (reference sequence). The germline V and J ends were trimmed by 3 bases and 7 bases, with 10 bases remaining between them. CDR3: CASSIQVVNSPLHF. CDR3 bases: TGTGCCAGTAGTATTCAGGTTGTGAATTCACCCCTCCACTTT.

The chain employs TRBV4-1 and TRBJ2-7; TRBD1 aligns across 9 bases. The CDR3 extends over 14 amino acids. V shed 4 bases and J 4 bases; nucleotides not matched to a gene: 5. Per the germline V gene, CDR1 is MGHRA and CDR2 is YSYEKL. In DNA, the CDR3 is TGCGCCAGCAGCCTTACAGACAGGGGGTACGAGCAGTACTTC. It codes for CASSLTDRGYEQYF.

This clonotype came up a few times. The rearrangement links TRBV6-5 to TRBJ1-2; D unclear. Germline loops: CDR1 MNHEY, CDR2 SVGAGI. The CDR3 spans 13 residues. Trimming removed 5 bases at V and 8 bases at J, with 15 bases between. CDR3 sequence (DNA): TGTGCCAGCAGTGGAGGGAGTTTGGAGGGCTACACCTTC. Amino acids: CASSGGSLEGYTF.

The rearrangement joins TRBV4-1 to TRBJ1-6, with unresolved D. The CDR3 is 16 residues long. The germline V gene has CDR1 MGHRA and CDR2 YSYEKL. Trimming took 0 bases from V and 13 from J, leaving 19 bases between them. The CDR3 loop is CASSQDAVDLIAPLHF. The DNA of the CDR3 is TGCGCCAGCAGCCAAGATGCGGTGGACCTGATAGCGCCCCTCCACTTT.

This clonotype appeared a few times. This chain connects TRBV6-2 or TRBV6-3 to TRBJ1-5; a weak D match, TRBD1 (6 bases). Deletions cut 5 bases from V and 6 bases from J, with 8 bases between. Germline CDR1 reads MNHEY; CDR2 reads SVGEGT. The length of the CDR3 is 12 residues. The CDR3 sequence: CASSHRVQPQHF. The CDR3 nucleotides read TGTGCCAGCAGTCACAGGGTTCAGCCCCAGCATTTT.

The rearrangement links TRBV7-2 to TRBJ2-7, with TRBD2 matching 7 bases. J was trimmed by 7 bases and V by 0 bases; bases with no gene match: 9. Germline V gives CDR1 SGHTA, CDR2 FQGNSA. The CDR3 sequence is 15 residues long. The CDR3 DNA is TGTGCCAGCAGCTTAGCGGGCAGCGGGGTCTCGGAGCAGTACTTC. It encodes CASSLAGSGVSEQYF.

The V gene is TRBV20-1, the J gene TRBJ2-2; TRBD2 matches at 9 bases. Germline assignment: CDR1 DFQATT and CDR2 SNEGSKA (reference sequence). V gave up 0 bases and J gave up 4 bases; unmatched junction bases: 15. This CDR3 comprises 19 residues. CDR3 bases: TGCAGTGCTAGAGATCATGATCCAGCGGGGGGATCGGCCACCGGGGAGCTGTTTTTT. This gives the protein CSARDHDPAGGSATGELFF.

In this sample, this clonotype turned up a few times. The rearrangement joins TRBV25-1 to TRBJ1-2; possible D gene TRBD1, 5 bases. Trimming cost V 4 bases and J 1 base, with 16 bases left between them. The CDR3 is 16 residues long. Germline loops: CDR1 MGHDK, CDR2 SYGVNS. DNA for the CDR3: TGTGCCAGCAGTGGGAATCCAGGGTCGGGTAACTATGGCTACACCTTC. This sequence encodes CASSGNPGSGNYGYTF.

The CDR3 nucleotides are TGCGCCAGCAGCTTGGGGGACAGGGCTTCCGAAAAACTGTTTTTT. It yields the protein CASSLGDRASEKLFF. The genes are TRBV5-1 and TRBJ1-4; 9 positions match TRBD1. The ends lost 0 bases at V and 8 bases at J; junction bases unmatched: 5. The CDR3 length is 15 residues. Germline-derived CDR1 and CDR2 are SGHRS and YFSETQ.

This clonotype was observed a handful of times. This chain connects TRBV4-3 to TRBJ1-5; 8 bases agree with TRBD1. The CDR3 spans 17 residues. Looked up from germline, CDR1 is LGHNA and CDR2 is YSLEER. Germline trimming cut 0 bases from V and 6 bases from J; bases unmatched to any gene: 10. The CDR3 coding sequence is TGCGCCAGCAGCCAAGATTATGGCAGGGGGCAGGGTCAGCCCCAGCATTTT. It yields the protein CASSQDYGRGQGQPQHF.

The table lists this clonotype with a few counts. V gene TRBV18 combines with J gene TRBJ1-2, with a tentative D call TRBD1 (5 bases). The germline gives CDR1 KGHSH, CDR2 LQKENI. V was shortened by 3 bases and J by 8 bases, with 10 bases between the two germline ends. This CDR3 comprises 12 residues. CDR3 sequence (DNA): TGTGCCAGCTCACCCTCGGGGGAAGGCTACACCTTC. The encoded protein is CASSPSGEGYTF.

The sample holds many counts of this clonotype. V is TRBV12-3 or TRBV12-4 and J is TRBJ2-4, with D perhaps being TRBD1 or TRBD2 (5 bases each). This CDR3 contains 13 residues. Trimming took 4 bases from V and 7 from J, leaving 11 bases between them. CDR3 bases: TGTGCCAGCAGTTGGGTGGGGGAGAACATTCAGTACTTC. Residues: CASSWVGENIQYF.